The 11 T cell receptor beta chains below come from one sample, sequenced in a study of PD-1 blockade in classical Hodgkin lymphoma. Only in-frame clones appear in the TCRdb table, and some are missing; sequencing was by immunoSEQ multiplex PCR. The sample lists 15,000 to 20,000 clones; over 80% were seen once. Regarding time point: cycle 4 day 1 (C4D1), after more than 5 weeks of nivolumab. Each patient relapsed following autologous stem cell transplantation, and prior brentuximab vedotin exposure differed. The study purified CD4+ T cells from thawed PBMCs using magnetic negative selection. Sequences were derived from CD4+ T cells from blood, sampled before the fourth cycle of nivolumab. The receptors shown here come from a human donor with classical Hodgkin lymphoma.

This chain joins TRBV28 and TRBJ2-5; 13 bases align to TRBD2. The germline CDR1 and CDR2 sequences are MDHEN and SYDVKM. V lost 6 bases and J lost 7; bases outside the gene matches: 11. The CDR3 sequence is 16 residues long. CDR3 bases: TGTGCCAGCAGCAGGGGACTAGCGGGAATTTGGGGGACCCAGTACTTC. This encodes CASSRGLAGIWGTQYF.

This clone was seen a few times. Other nucleotide sequences in the sample specify the same CDR3. V and J are TRBV28 and TRBJ1-5; perhaps TRBD1 as D (6 bases). The CDR3 runs to 14 residues. Trimming pared 6 bases from V and 1 base from J, leaving 10 bases between. Germline CDR1 MDHEN, CDR2 SYDVKM. This CDR3 is CASSRDNSNQPQHF. Here the CDR3 DNA reads TGTGCCAGCAGCCGGGACAACAGCAATCAGCCCCAGCATTTT.

The CDR3 here is CASRGWGEAFF. CDR3 nucleotide sequence: TGTGCCAGCAGGGGGTGGGGTGAAGCTTTCTTT. V usage is TRBV28 and J usage is TRBJ1-1; no reliable D call. Germline lookup yields CDR1 MDHEN and CDR2 SYDVKM. The CDR3 is made up of 11 amino acids. Trimming shortened V by 6 bases and J by 7 bases, and 9 bases separated the two germline ends. The variable domain in full, completed from reference TRBV28 and TRBJ1-1, reads DVKVTQSSRYLVKRTGEKVFLECVQDMDHENMFWYRQDPGLGLRLIYFSYDVKMKEKGDIPEGYSVSREKKERFSLILESASTNQTSMYLCASRGWGEAFFGQGTRLTVV.

The chain combines TRBV19 with TRBJ2-7; 9 bases agree with TRBD2. Per germline, CDR1 LNHDA and CDR2 SQIVND (reference sequence). With V trimmed by 4 bases and J by 3 bases, 7 bases remained unmatched. The CDR3 covers 15 residues. The CDR3: CASSSSSGGFYEQYF. In nucleotides, the CDR3 is TGTGCCAGTAGTAGCAGTAGCGGGGGTTTCTACGAGCAGTACTTC.

J is TRBJ2-1 and V is TRBV5-4; no firm D call. V was trimmed by 4 bases and J by 0 bases, leaving 11 bases between them. This CDR3 comprises 15 residues. Per germline, CDR1 SGHNT and CDR2 YYREEE (reference sequence). CDR3 residues: CASSPSRLSYNEQFF. Here the CDR3 DNA reads TGTGCCAGCAGCCCCAGTCGTCTCTCCTACAATGAGCAGTTCTTC.

The CDR3 sequence: CAISESSTGTDTQYF. The DNA for the CDR3 is TGTGCCATCAGTGAGTCGTCGACAGGGACAGATACGCAGTATTTT. This sequence joins TRBV10-3 and TRBJ2-3; TRBD1 matches 7 bases. Germline V lookup: CDR1 ENHRY, CDR2 SYGVKD. The CDR3 has 15 residues. Trimming cost V 0 bases and J 3 bases; bases outside gene matches: 3.

In its sample, this clone was seen once. J is TRBJ2-1 and V is TRBV6-1; 13 nucleotides line up with TRBD2. CDR1 MNHNS and CDR2 SASEGT come from the germline V gene. The V segment lost 10 bases and the J segment 6 bases; nucleotides outside the gene matches: 6. This CDR3 has 14 residues. The chain's CDR3 is CATATSGRINEQFF. In nucleotides, the CDR3 is TGTGCCACCGCGACTAGCGGGAGGATCAATGAGCAGTTCTTC.

This clone was recorded once. The J gene is TRBJ2-3, the V gene TRBV21-1; TRBD1 was called by the table and not checked on the DNA. TRBV21-1 is classified as a pseudogene. The length of the CDR3 is 16 residues. The CDR3 bases are TGTGCCAGCAGCAAACCTATCTGGGGCCGCACAGATACGCAGTATTTT. It codes for CASSKPIWGRTDTQYF.

The chain carries TRBV7-9 and TRBJ2-1, with TRBD2 matching 8 bases. Trimming removed 0 bases from V and 4 bases from J; junction bases left unmatched: 5. CDR1 and CDR2 (germline): SEHNR, FQNEAQ (reference sequence). The CDR3 has 16 residues. The CDR3 DNA sequence: TGTGCCAGCAGCTTAGCAAGTACTAGCGGTTACAATGAGCAGTTCTTC. This sequence encodes CASSLASTSGYNEQFF.

The CDR3: CASSYSSGWDTQYF. The CDR3 region has the DNA TGTGCCAGCAGTTACTCGTCAGGATGGGATACGCAGTATTTT. The chain uses TRBV6-6 and TRBJ2-3; D unresolved. The germline V gene has CDR1 MNHNY and CDR2 SVGAGI (reference sequence). Trimming stripped 0 bases from V and 6 bases from J, with 10 bases between. The CDR3 is 14 amino acids.

The J gene is TRBJ1-2, the V gene TRBV6-1; D is uncertain. The CDR3 extends over 15 amino acids. Trimming shortened V by 0 bases and J by 8 bases, and 16 bases separated the two germline ends. Germline V CDR1 and CDR2: MNHNS, SASEGT. Here the CDR3 DNA reads TGTGCCAGCAGTGAAGCTAGTCGGACTCATAGGGGCTACACCTTC. Protein product: CASSEASRTHRGYTF.